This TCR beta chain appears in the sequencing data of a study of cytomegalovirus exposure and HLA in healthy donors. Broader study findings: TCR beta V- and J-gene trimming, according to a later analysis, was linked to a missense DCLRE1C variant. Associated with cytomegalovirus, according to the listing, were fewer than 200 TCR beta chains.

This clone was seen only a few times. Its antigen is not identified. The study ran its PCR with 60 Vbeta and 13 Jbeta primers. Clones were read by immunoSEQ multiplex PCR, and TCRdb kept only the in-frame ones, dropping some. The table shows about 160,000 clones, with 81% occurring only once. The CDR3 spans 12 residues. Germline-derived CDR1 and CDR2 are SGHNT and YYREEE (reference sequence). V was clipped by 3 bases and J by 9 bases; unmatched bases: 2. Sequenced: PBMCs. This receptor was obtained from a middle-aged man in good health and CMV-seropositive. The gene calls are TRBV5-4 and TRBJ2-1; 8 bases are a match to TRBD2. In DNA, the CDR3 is TGTGCCAGCAGCTCGGGGGGGGGTGAGCAGTTCTTC. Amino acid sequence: CASSSGGGEQFF.